These 19 T cell receptor beta chains share one sample of origin, sequenced in a study of T cells in Graves' hyperthyroidism and ophthalmopathy. What was amplified from RNA transcripts were TCR beta CDR3 regions. The HTBI primer set served for first-round RT-PCR of the TCR CDR3. A single record per CDR3 protein comes from TCRdb applying MiXCR to the multiplex PCR reads. Here the sample spans a few hundred thousand distinct CDR3 sequences, 20% to 25% being singletons. Source material: blood. Receptors originate from a man aged 25 to 40 with Graves' ophthalmopathy.

This clonotype was observed at least ten times. This rearrangement joins TRBV11-3 to TRBJ2-1, with 7 bases matching TRBD2. Germline CDR1 is SGHNT and CDR2 is YENEEA. The CDR3 runs to 16 residues. After removal of 5 bases from V and 0 bases from J, the junction contained 7 bases not matched to a gene. CDR3 protein: CASSPGGSSSYNEQFF. CDR3 sequence (DNA): TGTGCCAGCAGCCCCGGGGGGTCGAGCTCCTACAATGAGCAGTTCTTC.

This clonotype has only a few counts. Here the CDR3 reads CASSLSSSSYNEQFF. The CDR3 DNA sequence: TGTGCCAGCAGCTTAAGTAGCAGCTCCTACAATGAGCAGTTCTTC. This sequence joins TRBV7-2 and TRBJ2-1, with no clear D. Per germline, CDR1 SGHTA and CDR2 FQGNSA. Trimming shortened V by 2 bases and J by 0 bases, and 8 bases separated the two germline ends. The CDR3 covers 15 residues.

The sample holds a few counts of this clonotype. This rearrangement joins TRBV7-2 to TRBJ1-1; the D gene is possibly TRBD1 (5 bases). Germline CDR1 is SGHTA and CDR2 is FQGNSA. V was cut by 1 base and J by 4 bases, with 13 bases left in between. CDR3 length equals 15 residues. CDR3 DNA: TGTGCCAGCAGCTTAGGAAGAACGCAGGGCACTGAAGCTTTCTTT. Translating gives CASSLGRTQGTEAFF.

The chain is built from TRBV20-1 and TRBJ2-2; D is unresolved. Germline V gene lookup returns CDR1 DFQATT and CDR2 SNEGSKA (reference sequence). V gave up 5 bases and J gave up 2 bases, with 6 bases separating them. The CDR3 has 12 residues. This chain's CDR3 is CSAEHNTGELFF. Here the CDR3 DNA reads TGCAGTGCTGAGCACAACACCGGGGAGCTGTTTTTT.

This clonotype was observed a handful of times. This chain joins TRBV30 and TRBJ2-3; D perhaps matches TRBD2 (6 bases). In germline, CDR1 is GTSNPN, CDR2 SVGIG (reference sequence). V shed 0 bases and J shed 1 base, with 14 bases lying between them. The CDR3 length is 16 residues. DNA for the CDR3: TGTGCCTGGAGTGTAGGGACGTTAGCGGGCACAGATACGCAGTATTTT. Amino acids: CAWSVGTLAGTDTQYF.

V and J are TRBV6-5 and TRBJ2-4; 9 bases map to TRBD2. This CDR3 has 20 residues. The germline V gene encodes CDR1 MNHEY and CDR2 SVGAGI. Losses at the gene ends were 2 bases for V and 0 bases for J; bases not matched to a gene: 14. The chain's CDR3 is CASSYLGSSGMLLAKNIQYF. The CDR3, as DNA: TGTGCCAGCAGTTACCTTGGGTCTAGCGGGATGCTTCTAGCCAAAAACATTCAGTACTTC.

DNA for the CDR3: TGCAGCGTGACAAGGAGCGGGAGGCCACAAGAGACCCAGTACTTC. Its protein product is CSVTRSGRPQETQYF. This chain links TRBV29-1 with TRBJ2-5, with TRBD2 matching 9 bases. CDR1 and CDR2 (germline): SQVTM, ANQGSEA. The CDR3 covers 15 residues. Trimming took 6 bases from V and 2 from J; bases not matched to a gene: 10.

This clonotype showed up many times. J is TRBJ2-5 and V is TRBV20-1, with 13 positions matching TRBD2. There are 18 residues in the CDR3. After removal of 1 base from V and 2 bases from J, the junction contained 10 bases not matched to a gene. CDR1 and CDR2 from the germline V gene are DFQATT and SNEGSKA (reference sequence). The CDR3 is CSARAAGTSGNLQETQYF. CDR3 in DNA: TGCAGTGCTAGAGCAGCTGGGACTAGCGGGAATCTACAAGAGACCCAGTACTTC.

The chain is built from TRBV13 and TRBJ2-2, with 7 positions matching TRBD1. Trimming cost V 5 bases and J 6 bases; bases outside gene matches: 3. Germline V lookup: CDR1 PRHDT, CDR2 FYEKMQ (reference sequence). The length of the CDR3 is 13 residues. The CDR3 DNA sequence: TGTGCCAGCAGCGAGACAGGGTCCGGGGAGCTGTTTTTT. Its protein is CASSETGSGELFF.

This chain's CDR3 is CASRLTGVDNEKLFF. The CDR3 region has the DNA TGTGCCAGCAGATTGACAGGGGTCGATAATGAAAAACTGTTTTTT. V and J are TRBV5-6 and TRBJ1-4, with TRBD1 identical over 8 bases. The V segment lost 5 bases and the J segment 4 bases; nucleotides outside the gene matches: 7. Germline loops: CDR1 SGHDT, CDR2 YYEEEE. This CDR3 comprises 15 residues. The whole variable domain, filled in from reference TRBV5-6 and TRBJ1-4, reads DAGVTQSPTHLIKTRGQQVTLRCSPKSGHDTVSWYQQALGQGPQFIFQYYEEEERQRGNFPDRFSGHQFPNYSSELNVNALLLGDSALYLCASRLTGVDNEKLFFGSGTQLSVL.

This clonotype was picked up many times. The genes are TRBV11-2 and TRBJ2-1; D is undetermined. The CDR3 is 14 amino acids. V was shortened by 2 bases and J by 8 bases, with 13 bases between the two germline ends. Per the germline V gene, CDR1 is SGHAT and CDR2 is FQNNGV. CDR3 protein: CASSLTSHGHEQFF. CDR3 DNA sequence: TGTGCCAGCAGCTTAACGAGTCACGGCCATGAGCAGTTCTTC.

This chain links TRBV24-1 with TRBJ2-5; 7 bases agree with TRBD1. The CDR3 sequence is 15 residues long. The V segment lost 5 bases and the J segment 4 bases; nucleotides outside the gene matches: 9. The germline V gene has CDR1 KGHDR and CDR2 SFDVKD. The CDR3 DNA reads as TGTGCCACCAGTGCCTCGACAGGGAGAGGAGAGACCCAGTACTTC. It yields the protein CATSASTGRGETQYF.

This clonotype was seen a few times. The CDR3 here is CASSIGQFNEQFF. The CDR3, as DNA: TGTGCCAGCAGCATCGGACAATTCAATGAGCAGTTCTTC. J is TRBJ2-1 and V is TRBV7-2; a weak D match, TRBD1 (5 bases). From germline, CDR1 is SGHTA and CDR2 FQGNSA. The CDR3 loop spans 13 amino acids. Trimming cost V 5 bases and J 6 bases, with 11 bases left between them. Based on the CDR3 plus reference TRBV7-2 and TRBJ2-1, the full variable domain is GAGVSQSPSNKVTEKGKDVELRCDPISGHTALYWYRQSLGQGLEFLIYFQGNSAPDKSGLPSDRFSAERTGGSVSTLTIQRTQQEDSAVYLCASSIGQFNEQFFGPGTRLTVL.

In this sample, this clonotype turned up many times. The V and J genes are TRBV28 and TRBJ2-7, with unresolved D. This CDR3 contains 13 residues. The V gene lost 2 bases and the J gene lost 3 bases, with 8 bases spanning the gap. In germline, CDR1 is MDHEN, CDR2 SYDVKM. The CDR3 protein is CASSLPEHYEQYF. CDR3 DNA sequence: TGTGCCAGCAGTTTACCAGAACACTACGAGCAGTACTTC.

This chain connects TRBV5-5 to TRBJ2-7; D unresolved. The CDR3 loop spans 12 amino acids. Germline-derived CDR1 and CDR2 are SGHKS and YYEKEE (reference sequence). Trimming took off 2 bases at V and 12 bases at J, with 15 bases between the two ends. In DNA, the CDR3 is TGTGCCAGCAGCTTAGGCACATCCGGGCTGTACTTC. Amino acids: CASSLGTSGLYF.

Notes on this clonotype: Since a much larger clone is just one base distant, this may be a read error. This chain connects TRBV28 to TRBJ2-7, with no clear D. Germline CDR1 is MDHEN and CDR2 is SYDVKM. This CDR3 is built from 14 residues. The CDR3: CTSSFGASSYEQYF. The CDR3 DNA follows: TGTACCAGCAGTTTTGGAGCTAGCTCCTACGAGCAGTACTTC.

This clonotype was detected a few times. The CDR3 loop is CASRSRLTEAFF. The DNA for the CDR3 is TGTGCCAGCAGATCCCGGCTTACTGAAGCTTTCTTT. The chain recombines TRBV12-3 or TRBV12-4 with TRBJ1-1, with D hard to call. This CDR3 is 12 amino acids long. The V and J ends lost 6 bases and 5 bases respectively, with 10 bases between them.

This clonotype has a handful of counts. J is TRBJ2-2 and V is TRBV7-9; 8 bases are a match to TRBD2. This CDR3 region has 14 residues. V was pared by 4 bases and J by 5 bases, with 3 bases of the junction left unmatched. Per the germline V gene, CDR1 is SEHNR and CDR2 is FQNEAQ (reference sequence). CDR3 nucleotides: TGTGCCAGCAGCTATCAGCGGGAGACCGGGGAGCTGTTTTTT. Encoded protein: CASSYQRETGELFF.

This clonotype was found many times. This rearrangement joins TRBV12-3 or TRBV12-4 to TRBJ1-2; no firm D call. The V and J ends lost 3 bases and 2 bases respectively, with 7 bases between them. The CDR3 length is 13 residues. CDR3 sequence: CASSFAGNYGYTF. In nucleotides, the CDR3 is TGTGCCAGCAGTTTCGCCGGAAACTATGGCTACACCTTC.